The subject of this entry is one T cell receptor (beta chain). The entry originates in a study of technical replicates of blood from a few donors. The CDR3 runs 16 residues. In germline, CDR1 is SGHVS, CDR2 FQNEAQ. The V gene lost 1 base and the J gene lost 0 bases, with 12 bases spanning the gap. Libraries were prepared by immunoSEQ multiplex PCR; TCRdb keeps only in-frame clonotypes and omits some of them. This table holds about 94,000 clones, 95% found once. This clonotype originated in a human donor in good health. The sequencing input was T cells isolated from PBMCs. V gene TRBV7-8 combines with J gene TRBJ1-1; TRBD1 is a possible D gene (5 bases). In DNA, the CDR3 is TGTGCCAGCAGCTTAGGTTTTGGGGCCATGAACACTGAAGCTTTCTTT. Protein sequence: CASSLGFGAMNTEAFF.